Below are 22 T cell receptor beta chains sequenced from a single sample in a study of Ad26.COV2.S vaccination and SARS-CoV-2 variants. Sample treatment: some 20 received Ad26.COV2.S at low or high dose, single or two shots; 5 received placebo; per-sample allocation not given. Vaccine and placebo recipients were sampled on day 63 after the first injection. The repertoire was sequenced with immunoSEQ multiplex PCR; TCRdb's copy has only in-frame clones and lacks some. The sample holds 350,000 to 400,000 clones; more than 85% are singletons and the top ten take approximately 3.7%. The sequences come from peripheral blood, collected in a trial of Ad26.COV2.S vaccine versus placebo. These receptors were taken from a person between 18 and 59 years old who received the Ad26.COV2.S COVID-19 vaccine or a placebo.

This chain joins TRBV19 and TRBJ2-1, with a possible D match to TRBD2 (5 bases). The V gene lost 3 bases and the J gene lost 5 bases, with 11 bases spanning the gap. CDR3 length equals 14 residues. Germline V gives CDR1 LNHDA, CDR2 SQIVND (reference sequence). CDR3 protein: CASSISRGDNEQFF. CDR3 nucleotide sequence: TGTGCCAGTAGTATTAGTCGGGGAGACAATGAGCAGTTCTTC.

This rearrangement joins TRBV5-1 to TRBJ1-1, with TRBD1 matching 10 bases. The CDR3 covers 14 residues. Germline CDR1 and CDR2: SGHRS and YFSETQ. V lost 5 bases to trimming and J lost 8 bases; unmatched junction nucleotides: 9. The CDR3 sequence is CASSSGTGEVEAFF. CDR3 sequence (DNA): TGCGCCAGCAGTTCCGGGACAGGGGAGGTCGAAGCTTTCTTT.

The CDR3 reads CASSLGQYQPQHF. CDR3 coding DNA: TGTGCCAGCAGCTTAGGACAGTATCAGCCCCAGCATTTT. The V and J genes are TRBV11-2 and TRBJ1-5; a weak D match, TRBD1 (5 bases). The CDR3 contains 13 residues. Germline values: CDR1 SGHAT, CDR2 FQNNGV. V dropped 1 base and J dropped 5 bases, with 6 bases sitting between them.

The chain links TRBV5-4 to TRBJ2-4, with TRBD1 matching over 8 bases. Germline lookup yields CDR1 SGHNT and CDR2 YYREEE (reference sequence). The CDR3 contains 16 residues. V was clipped by 4 bases and J by 0 bases; unmatched bases: 6. CDR3 DNA: TGTGCCAGCAGCAGGAGGGACAGGCTAGCCAAAAACATTCAGTACTTC. It translates to CASSRRDRLAKNIQYF.

The CDR3 DNA reads as TGTGCCAGCAGTTGGGACAGTAGGGATACGCAGTATTTT. Its protein product is CASSWDSRDTQYF. The rearrangement joins TRBV27 to TRBJ2-3; 7 bases fit TRBD1. Germline trimming cut 4 bases from V and 6 bases from J; bases unmatched to any gene: 4. CDR1 MNHEY and CDR2 SMNVEV come from the germline V gene (reference sequence). The CDR3 totals 13 residues.

The CDR3 sequence is CASSESGGRISYGYTF. CDR3 bases: TGCGCCAGCAGTGAGTCGGGGGGGAGGATATCCTATGGCTACACCTTC. This sequence joins TRBV10-2 and TRBJ1-2; the D gene is possibly TRBD1 (5 bases). V lost 0 bases, J lost 4 bases, and 15 bases lay in between. The CDR3 is 16 residues long. The V gene's germline CDR1 is WSHSY and CDR2 SAAADI.

This clone occurred a few times. This chain connects TRBV5-4 to TRBJ1-4, with D maybe TRBD1 (6 bases). The V gene lost 0 bases and the J gene lost 6 bases, with 9 bases spanning the gap. The CDR3 extends over 14 amino acids. In germline, CDR1 is SGHNT, CDR2 YYREEE (reference sequence). The CDR3 coding sequence is TGTGCCAGCAGCTTGGTACAGGGTGATGAAAAACTGTTTTTT. This encodes CASSLVQGDEKLFF.

V gene TRBV5-1 combines with J gene TRBJ2-7; a possible D gene is TRBD1 (5 bases). Germline CDR1 SGHRS, CDR2 YFSETQ. V was clipped by 4 bases and J by 2 bases, with 16 bases between them. CDR3 length equals 15 residues. CDR3 sequence (DNA): TGCGCCAGCAGCCCAGGAGAGACAGCGACCTACGAGCAGTACTTC. Its translation is CASSPGETATYEQYF.

The J gene is TRBJ1-5, the V gene TRBV10-2; TRBD1 is a possible D gene (5 bases). CDR1 is WSHSY and CDR2 is SAAADI in the germline V gene. CDR3 length: 13 residues. The ends were cut back, 3 bases at V and 5 bases at J, with 8 bases in the middle. The CDR3 nucleotides are TGCGCCAGCAGTGACAGGGCTGATCAGCCCCAGCATTTT. It specifies CASSDRADQPQHF.

This clone was recorded once. This chain connects TRBV29-1 to TRBJ2-1; the D call may be TRBD1 or TRBD2 (7 bases each). V lost 7 bases to trimming and J lost 6 bases, with 19 bases between them. This CDR3 contains 14 residues. The germline gives CDR1 SQVTM, CDR2 ANQGSEA. The CDR3 coding sequence is TGCAGCGCCAGACAGGGAGGGGTCGGCAATGAGCAGTTCTTC. It yields the protein CSARQGGVGNEQFF.

The chain is built from TRBV29-1 and TRBJ1-1; 7 positions match TRBD1. CDR3 size: 15 residues. J lost 1 base, V lost 3 bases, and 8 bases had no gene match. Looked up from germline, CDR1 is SQVTM and CDR2 is ANQGSEA. This CDR3 is CSVEGTEEGNTEAFF. The CDR3 nucleotides are TGCAGCGTTGAGGGGACAGAGGAGGGGAACACTGAAGCTTTCTTT.

This sequence joins TRBV18 and TRBJ2-2; D is undetermined. The CDR3 is made up of 14 amino acids. V lost 3 bases, J lost 5 bases, and 10 bases lay in between. Germline CDR1 KGHSH, CDR2 LQKENI. The CDR3 protein is CASSPLDGTGELFF. CDR3 DNA sequence: TGTGCCAGCTCACCCCTTGACGGAACCGGGGAGCTGTTTTTT.

The chain joins TRBV10-1 to TRBJ2-7, with D perhaps matching TRBD1 (7 bases). This CDR3 is built from 16 residues. Germline CDR1 reads WNHNN; CDR2 reads SYGVQD (reference sequence). With 0 bases removed from V and 4 bases from J, the gap between germline ends came to 16 bases. The DNA for the CDR3 is TGCGCCAGCAGTGAGTCGGCGGGACAGAATGATTACGAGCAGTACTTC. Translation gives CASSESAGQNDYEQYF.

The J gene is TRBJ1-4, the V gene TRBV3-1 (or the pseudogene TRBV3-2), with no clear D. Trimming cost V 1 base and J 0 bases, with 6 bases left between them. Per germline, CDR1 LGHDT and CDR2 YNNKEL (reference sequence). The length of the CDR3 is 15 residues. CDR3 residues: CASSQGTATNEKLFF. As DNA, the CDR3 is TGTGCCAGCAGCCAAGGAACAGCAACTAATGAAAAACTGTTTTTT.

This clone has a handful of counts. V usage is TRBV5-5 and J usage is TRBJ1-2; the D gene is possibly TRBD1 (6 bases). The CDR3 has 14 amino acids. Germline V gives CDR1 SGHKS, CDR2 YYEKEE (reference sequence). V lost 0 bases to trimming and J lost 8 bases, with 14 bases between them. The CDR3 sequence: CASSLGPGAWGYTF. The DNA of the CDR3 is TGTGCCAGCAGCTTGGGTCCGGGGGCGTGGGGCTACACCTTC.

The chain carries TRBV18 and TRBJ2-5, with no clear D. The CDR3 loop spans 13 amino acids. Germline loops: CDR1 KGHSH, CDR2 LQKENI. With 1 base removed from V and 1 base from J, the gap between germline ends came to 4 bases. CDR3 nucleotides: TGTGCCAGCTCACCACGCAGCCAAGAGACCCAGTACTTC. As protein: CASSPRSQETQYF.

This chain links TRBV6-2 or TRBV6-3 with TRBJ2-1; 12 nucleotides agree with TRBD1. This CDR3 is 15 amino acids long. Germline trimming cut 6 bases from V and 7 bases from J; bases unmatched to any gene: 7. Per the germline V gene, CDR1 is MNHEY and CDR2 is SVGEGT. This chain's CDR3 is CASSRGQGAENEQFF. DNA of the CDR3: TGTGCCAGCAGCCGGGGACAGGGGGCGGAAAATGAGCAGTTCTTC.

The chain combines TRBV30 with TRBJ2-5; no definite D call. CDR1 is GTSNPN and CDR2 is SVGIG in the germline V gene (reference sequence). The CDR3 extends over 13 amino acids. V was cut by 0 bases and J by 1 base, with 6 bases left in between. CDR3: CAWSVRFQETQYF. The CDR3 bases are TGTGCCTGGAGTGTACGCTTCCAAGAGACCCAGTACTTC.

This chain links TRBV2 with TRBJ2-2; a weak D match, TRBD2 (6 bases). This CDR3 is built from 15 residues. The germline V and J ends were trimmed by 5 bases and 2 bases, with 12 bases remaining between them. Germline assignment: CDR1 SNHLY and CDR2 FYNNEI. This CDR3 is CASSWMAGNTGELFF. In DNA form, the CDR3 reads TGTGCCAGCAGTTGGATGGCGGGAAACACCGGGGAGCTGTTTTTT.

The J gene is TRBJ2-7, the V gene TRBV5-1, with a possible D match to TRBD1 (6 bases). The length of the CDR3 is 14 residues. Germline CDR1 is SGHRS and CDR2 is YFSETQ. With 0 bases removed from V and 2 bases from J, the gap between germline ends came to 9 bases. The CDR3 region is CASSLVTGTYEQYF. The CDR3 coding sequence is TGCGCCAGCAGCTTGGTAACAGGGACCTACGAGCAGTACTTC.

The chain is built from TRBV28 and TRBJ1-5; unclear D gene. Trimming took off 7 bases at V and 3 bases at J, with 22 bases between the two ends. The length of the CDR3 is 17 residues. The V gene's germline CDR1 is MDHEN and CDR2 SYDVKM. The DNA of the CDR3 is TGTGCCAGCATAGGGTTTTATCACGAAAGACCCAATCAGCCCCAGCATTTT. Translating gives CASIGFYHERPNQPQHF.

The chain uses TRBV24-1 and TRBJ2-1, with 8 bases aligning to TRBD1. The CDR3 is made up of 15 amino acids. Germline values: CDR1 KGHDR, CDR2 SFDVKD. The junction had 5 bases not matched to a gene; V was cut back by 5 bases and J by 3 bases. This CDR3 reads CATSARGQGYNEQFF. The CDR3 nucleotides are TGTGCCACCAGTGCTAGAGGACAGGGCTACAATGAGCAGTTCTTC.